This T cell receptor beta chain was identified during a study of T cell repertoires in cytomegalovirus infection. The junction had 1 base not matched to a gene; V was cut back by 1 base and J by 1 base. The CDR3 contains 15 residues. CDR1 and CDR2 from the germline V gene are LGHDT and YNNKEL (reference sequence). TCRdb reprocessed the reads via MiXCR and lists one record per CDR3 protein. The sample shows a few hundred thousand distinct CDR3 sequences, about 35% of them seen only once. This clonotype was seen more than once but under ten times. Its antigen is currently unknown. The source material was cultured PBMCs, sampled from culture after CMV antigen stimulation. This rearrangement joins TRBV3-1 to TRBJ1-5; 7 positions agree with TRBD1. The clonotype was recovered from a human donor in good health (CMV status not recorded). Some clones in this sample may be carry-over from other donors' samples. The CDR3 coding sequence is TGTGCCAGCAGCCAAGGGGACAGCAGCAATCAGCCCCAGCATTTT. Amino acid sequence: CASSQGDSSNQPQHF.